This entry lists 21 T cell receptor beta chains sequenced from one sample in a study of early T cells in non-severe SARS-CoV-2 infection. MiXCR, run by TCRdb on the 5' RACE reads, gives a single entry per CDR3 protein. The sample yields tens of thousands of distinct CDR3 sequences, roughly 11% seen once. The source material was whole blood, sampled at baseline. These TCRs come from an adult who was a healthcare worker with PCR-confirmed SARS-CoV-2 infection or an uninfected control (not recorded which).

J is TRBJ2-7 and V is TRBV28; 8 positions agree with TRBD1. The CDR3 sequence is 14 residues long. Per germline, CDR1 MDHEN and CDR2 SYDVKM. The ends lost 7 bases at V and 4 bases at J; junction bases unmatched: 9. CDR3 DNA sequence: TGTGCCAGCATCCCGGCAGGGGGCACATACGAGCAGTACTTC. Protein: CASIPAGGTYEQYF.

The rearrangement joins TRBV7-3 to TRBJ2-3; TRBD2 matches 14 bases. The CDR3 loop spans 18 amino acids. Per the germline V gene, CDR1 is SGHTA and CDR2 is FQGTGA. Trimming cost V 5 bases and J 6 bases; bases outside gene matches: 13. The CDR3 is CASSPRGLAGEPRDTQYF. The CDR3 DNA reads TGTGCCAGCAGCCCCCGGGGACTAGCGGGAGAGCCGCGGGATACGCAGTATTTT.

This clonotype has a handful of counts. This sequence joins TRBV12-3 or TRBV12-4 and TRBJ1-6, with TRBD1 matching 7 bases. J gave up 10 bases and V 6 bases, and 6 bases lay outside the gene matches. The CDR3 runs to 13 residues. The CDR3 protein is CASRGGALSPLHF. The CDR3 DNA sequence: TGTGCCAGCAGAGGGGGCGCCCTATCACCCCTCCACTTT.

The chain carries TRBV13 and TRBJ2-7; D could derive from TRBD1 or TRBD2 (7 bases each). This CDR3 region has 12 residues. V was shortened by 5 bases and J by 8 bases, with 13 bases between the two germline ends. The germline V gene encodes CDR1 PRHDT and CDR2 FYEKMQ (reference sequence). The CDR3 is CASSSQGGQQYF. The CDR3 DNA reads as TGTGCCAGCAGCAGCCAGGGGGGGCAGCAGTACTTC.

This clonotype was detected ten times or more. The V call is TRBV5-1, the J call TRBJ2-7; D is unresolved. The CDR3 spans 15 residues. Trimming removed 0 bases from V and 1 base from J, with 11 bases in between. CDR1 and CDR2 (germline): SGHRS, YFSETQ. The CDR3 is CASSLDRITSYEQYF. In nucleotides, the CDR3 is TGCGCCAGCAGCTTGGACAGAATAACATCCTACGAGCAGTACTTC.

This clonotype was observed at least ten times. The V call is TRBV11-3, the J call TRBJ1-1; D is uncertain. Germline V lookup: CDR1 SGHNT, CDR2 YENEEA. V gave up 6 bases and J gave up 1 base, with 6 bases separating them. The CDR3 totals 12 residues. The DNA for the CDR3 is TGTGCCAGCAGAGAGGGGAACACTGAAGCTTTCTTT. Encoded protein: CASREGNTEAFF.

This clonotype was counted a few times. This chain uses TRBV11-1 with TRBJ2-1; 7 bases align to TRBD1. V gave up 5 bases and J gave up 0 bases; unmatched junction bases: 7. The germline V gene has CDR1 SGHAT and CDR2 FQDESV (reference sequence). This CDR3 is 16 amino acids long. CDR3 bases: TGTGCCAGCAGCACAAGACAGGGCCCCTCCTACAATGAGCAGTTCTTC. This codes for CASSTRQGPSYNEQFF.

This clonotype was counted between two and nine times. The chain combines TRBV7-2 with TRBJ2-2, with a possible D match to TRBD2 (6 bases). The V end lost 5 bases, the J end lost 9 bases, and 13 bases lay between the germline ends. CDR3 size: 13 residues. Germline loops: CDR1 SGHTA, CDR2 FQGNSA. Here the CDR3 DNA reads TGTGCCAGCAGCCCGCGGGGTACCCGGGAGCTGTTTTTT. Its translation is CASSPRGTRELFF.

This clonotype was counted a few times. V and J are TRBV9 and TRBJ2-1; perhaps D is TRBD1 or TRBD2 (5 bases each). The V end lost 4 bases, the J end lost 3 bases, and 14 bases lay between the germline ends. Germline loops: CDR1 SGDLS, CDR2 YYNGEE. This CDR3 region has 15 residues. The CDR3 sequence: CASSPLGRSYNEQFF. The CDR3 DNA sequence: TGTGCCAGCAGCCCCCTGGGACGGAGCTACAATGAGCAGTTCTTC.

This clonotype was seen a handful of times. This chain joins TRBV2 and TRBJ2-1, with 8 bases aligning to TRBD1. CDR3 length equals 15 residues. The germline V gene encodes CDR1 SNHLY and CDR2 FYNNEI. V trimming: 5 bases; J trimming: 3 bases; junction bases outside the gene matches: 6. Here the CDR3 DNA reads TGTGCCAGCAGTTACCTGGACAGGGTCTACAATGAGCAGTTCTTC. This translates into CASSYLDRVYNEQFF.

The gene calls are TRBV7-2 and TRBJ2-7; no firm D call. The V end lost 4 bases, the J end lost 1 base, and 14 bases lay between the germline ends. The CDR3 is made up of 15 amino acids. Germline V lookup: CDR1 SGHTA, CDR2 FQGNSA. The CDR3 DNA follows: TGTGCCAGCAGCTCCAGGCACGGATCTTCCTACGAGCAGTACTTC. This translates into CASSSRHGSSYEQYF.

The chain uses TRBV10-1 and TRBJ2-7; the D is unclear. The V and J ends lost 4 bases and 0 bases respectively, with 4 bases between them. The CDR3 consists of 12 residues. CDR1 and CDR2 from the germline V gene are WNHNN and SYGVQD (reference sequence). The CDR3: CASSVGSYEQYF. The CDR3, as DNA: TGCGCCAGCAGTGTAGGCTCCTACGAGCAGTACTTC.

The V call is TRBV20-1, the J call TRBJ1-1, with TRBD1 identical over 8 bases. Trimming took 5 bases from V and 1 from J; bases not matched to a gene: 6. This CDR3 has 14 residues. Germline lookup yields CDR1 DFQATT and CDR2 SNEGSKA (reference sequence). The CDR3, as DNA: TGCAGTGCTGGCCAGGGGGCTACGAACACTGAAGCTTTCTTT. The encoded protein is CSAGQGATNTEAFF.

The CDR3 is CASGLQGSYNEQFF. The DNA of the CDR3 is TGTGCTAGTGGTTTACAGGGGTCCTACAATGAGCAGTTCTTC. V and J are TRBV12-5 and TRBJ2-1; 7 nucleotides agree with TRBD1. The CDR3 consists of 14 residues. In germline, CDR1 is LGHNT, CDR2 FRNRAP. V shed 3 bases and J 1 base; nucleotides not matched to a gene: 0. Using reference TRBV12-5 and TRBJ2-1 for the parts outside the CDR3, the full variable domain is DARVTQTPRHKVTEMGQEVTMRCQPILGHNTVFWYRQTMMQGLELLAYFRNRAPLDDSGMPKDRFSAEMPDATLATLKIQPSEPRDSAVYFCASGLQGSYNEQFFGPGTRLTVL.

V and J are TRBV30 and TRBJ1-2; possibly TRBD1 for D (6 bases). In germline, CDR1 is GTSNPN, CDR2 SVGIG (reference sequence). V lost 5 bases and J lost 4, with 11 bases in between. The CDR3 extends over 12 amino acids. The CDR3 sequence is CAWVQGTYGYTF. The CDR3 nucleotides are TGTGCCTGGGTCCAGGGGACCTATGGCTACACCTTC.

This clonotype has a handful of counts. The gene calls are TRBV20-1 and TRBJ2-1; D not resolved. This CDR3 spans 17 amino acids. Germline assignment: CDR1 DFQATT and CDR2 SNEGSKA (reference sequence). V was cut by 0 bases and J by 0 bases, with 15 bases left in between. CDR3 in amino acids: CSARDLGWTSSYNEQFF. For the CDR3, the DNA is TGCAGTGCTAGAGATTTGGGTTGGACGAGCTCCTACAATGAGCAGTTCTTC.

This clonotype occurred many times. The rearrangement uses TRBV20-1 and TRBJ2-5; no reliable D call. Per germline, CDR1 DFQATT and CDR2 SNEGSKA (reference sequence). The CDR3 totals 12 residues. V shed 3 bases and J shed 1 base, with 6 bases lying between them. The CDR3 DNA reads TGCAGTGCTAGTCGGCCCCAAGAGACCCAGTACTTC. Protein: CSASRPQETQYF.

The J gene is TRBJ2-3, the V gene TRBV2; D gene ambiguous. V was cut by 2 bases and J by 4 bases, with 19 bases left in between. Germline V lookup: CDR1 SNHLY, CDR2 FYNNEI. The CDR3 runs 17 residues. The CDR3 nucleotides read TGTGCCAGCAGTGAATTTTTCGGTGACTCGATAGCAGATACGCAGTATTTT. The encoded protein is CASSEFFGDSIADTQYF. Full variable domain (remainder filled in from reference TRBV2 and TRBJ2-3): EPEVTQTPSHQVTQMGQEVILRCVPISNHLYFYWYRQILGQKVEFLVSFYNNEISEKSEIFDDQFSVERPDGSNFTLKIRSTKLEDSAMYFCASSEFFGDSIADTQYFGPGTRLTVL.

This clonotype was recorded many times. Here the CDR3 DNA reads TGTGCCAGCAGTTCGACAGGGGGCGAGGAAAAACTGTTTTTT. It codes for CASSSTGGEEKLFF. The chain links TRBV25-1 to TRBJ1-4; the match to TRBD1 covers 10 bases. This CDR3 is 14 amino acids long. V lost 5 bases and J lost 8; bases outside the gene matches: 5. The V gene's germline CDR1 is MGHDK and CDR2 SYGVNS.

This chain joins TRBV9 and TRBJ1-2, with no clear D. In germline, CDR1 is SGDLS, CDR2 YYNGEE. The CDR3 contains 12 residues. Trimming took off 8 bases at V and 2 bases at J, with 10 bases between the two ends. The CDR3 loop is CASNSHNYGYTF. The DNA for the CDR3 is TGTGCCAGTAATTCGCACAACTATGGCTACACCTTC.

This clonotype was picked up a small number of times. This chain links TRBV3-1 with TRBJ1-6; D not certain. From germline, CDR1 is LGHDT and CDR2 YNNKEL (reference sequence). Trimming stripped 0 bases from V and 13 bases from J, with 13 bases between. The CDR3 contains 14 residues. The CDR3 DNA sequence: TGTGCCAGCAGCCAAGATTTAAAGGCGGTCCCCCTCCACTTT. This codes for CASSQDLKAVPLHF.